These 25 T cell receptor beta chains were sequenced from one sample in a study of cytomegalovirus exposure and HLA in healthy donors. It was with 60 Vbeta and 13 Jbeta primers that the PCR ran. Libraries were prepared by immunoSEQ multiplex PCR; TCRdb keeps only in-frame clonotypes and omits some of them. The data contain approximately 190,000 clones, 81% of them singletons. The sequencing input was PBMCs. These receptors all come from a man aged 35 to 55 in good health and CMV-seropositive.

This chain connects TRBV5-5 to TRBJ2-7; 8 bases agree with TRBD1. After removal of 1 base from V and 4 bases from J, the junction contained 4 bases not matched to a gene. This CDR3 comprises 14 residues. Per the germline V gene, CDR1 is SGHKS and CDR2 is YYEKEE (reference sequence). This CDR3 reads CASSLLGQAYEQYF. In nucleotides, the CDR3 is TGTGCCAGCAGCTTGTTGGGACAGGCTTACGAGCAGTACTTC.

The chain recombines TRBV19 with TRBJ1-3; no firm D call. V lost 3 bases and J 0 bases, leaving 6 bases between the germline ends. Per germline, CDR1 LNHDA and CDR2 SQIVND (reference sequence). This CDR3 has 14 amino acids. The CDR3 loop is CASSIVSSGNTIYF. The CDR3 nucleotides read TGTGCCAGTAGTATTGTGAGCTCTGGAAACACCATATATTTT.

The chain has TRBV10-3 and TRBJ1-5; D not resolved. This CDR3 spans 13 amino acids. The germline CDR1 and CDR2 sequences are ENHRY and SYGVKD. V lost 7 bases to trimming and J lost 5 bases, with 12 bases between them. The CDR3 nucleotides read TGTGCCATCAATGGGCAGGTAGATCAGCCCCAGCATTTT. This gives the protein CAINGQVDQPQHF.

V gene TRBV7-9 combines with J gene TRBJ2-1; D is perhaps TRBD1 (6 bases). Looked up from germline, CDR1 is SEHNR and CDR2 is FQNEAQ (reference sequence). Trimming stripped 5 bases from V and 2 bases from J, with 25 bases between. CDR3 length equals 19 residues. CDR3 sequence reads: CASSPGDRITLEAYNEQFF. For the CDR3, the DNA is TGTGCCAGCAGCCCAGGGGACCGAATAACCCTTGAGGCCTACAATGAGCAGTTCTTC.

This clone was seen a handful of times. The chain joins TRBV7-6 to TRBJ2-2, with TRBD2 identical over 9 bases. Germline CDR1 reads SGHVS; CDR2 reads FNYEAQ. The V segment lost 1 base and the J segment 1 base; nucleotides outside the gene matches: 1. CDR3 size: 16 residues. This CDR3 reads CASSLEAGGNTGELFF. CDR3 sequence (DNA): TGTGCCAGCAGCTTAGAAGCGGGGGGGAACACCGGGGAGCTGTTTTTT.

The J gene is TRBJ2-5, the V gene TRBV5-1; D possibly corresponds to TRBD1 (6 bases). The germline V gene encodes CDR1 SGHRS and CDR2 YFSETQ. Deletions cut 6 bases from V and 5 bases from J, with 14 bases between. The CDR3 is 13 amino acids. The CDR3 protein is CASNVGAGETQYF. The CDR3 DNA sequence: TGCGCCAGCAATGTGGGGGCCGGGGAGACCCAGTACTTC. Full variable domain (outside the CDR3, taken from reference TRBV5-1 and TRBJ2-5): KAGVTQTPRYLIKTRGQQVTLSCSPISGHRSVSWYQQTPGQGLQFLFEYFSETQRNKGNFPGRFSGRQFSNSRSEMNVSTLELGDSALYLCASNVGAGETQYFGPGTRLLVL.

The chain has TRBV27 and TRBJ1-6; D possibly corresponds to TRBD1 (5 bases). This CDR3 region has 13 residues. The germline V and J ends were trimmed by 1 base and 12 bases, with 10 bases remaining between them. The germline V gene encodes CDR1 MNHEY and CDR2 SMNVEV (reference sequence). CDR3 region: CASSLLGGGPLHF. As DNA, the CDR3 is TGTGCCAGCAGTTTATTGGGGGGGGGACCCCTCCACTTT.

The CDR3 sequence: CASSTRGGRSSPSSSYNEQFF. The CDR3 bases are TGTGCCAGCAGTACTCGGGGCGGGAGGAGTTCCCCCTCGAGCTCCTACAATGAGCAGTTCTTC. This rearrangement joins TRBV27 to TRBJ2-1; TRBD2 matches at 8 bases. This CDR3 has 21 amino acids. V shed 5 bases and J 0 bases; nucleotides not matched to a gene: 21. From germline, CDR1 is MNHEY and CDR2 SMNVEV (reference sequence).

The J gene is TRBJ2-5, the V gene TRBV28, with 7 bases fitting TRBD1. The CDR3 sequence is 15 residues long. Germline CDR1 reads MDHEN; CDR2 reads SYDVKM. V dropped 8 bases and J dropped 6; count of bases not matched to a gene: 15. The chain's CDR3 is CASGSGTDNWQTQYF. Here the CDR3 DNA reads TGTGCCAGCGGATCCGGGACAGATAACTGGCAGACCCAGTACTTC.

The chain couples TRBV6-5 to TRBJ2-7; TRBD1 matches 7 bases. In germline, CDR1 is MNHEY, CDR2 SVGAGI. This CDR3 contains 14 residues. Germline trimming cut 5 bases from V and 3 bases from J; bases unmatched to any gene: 7. The CDR3: CASSPRTGIYEQYF. Written as DNA, the CDR3 is TGTGCCAGCAGTCCCAGGACAGGTATCTACGAGCAGTACTTC.

This chain links TRBV6-6 with TRBJ2-3; 10 bases are shared with TRBD2. Germline trimming cut 2 bases from V and 2 bases from J; bases unmatched to any gene: 4. The CDR3 runs 16 residues. From germline, CDR1 is MNHNY and CDR2 SVGAGI (reference sequence). DNA for the CDR3: TGTGCCAGCAGTTACCTCGGGACTAGCGACACAGATACGCAGTATTTT. It specifies CASSYLGTSDTDTQYF.

This sequence joins TRBV5-1 and TRBJ2-2; the D gene is possibly TRBD1 (5 bases). Germline V gene sequence: CDR1 SGHRS, CDR2 YFSETQ. This CDR3 has 16 residues. Trimming pared 0 bases from V and 3 bases from J, leaving 12 bases between. DNA for the CDR3: TGCGCCAGCAGCTTGGGGTTTATCAGGGACACCGGGGAGCTGTTTTTT. This codes for CASSLGFIRDTGELFF.

This clone was found once. The chain couples TRBV18 to TRBJ2-1; 10 nucleotides agree with TRBD2. The CDR3 totals 18 residues. Per germline, CDR1 KGHSH and CDR2 LQKENI. The V segment lost 2 bases and the J segment 9 bases; nucleotides outside the gene matches: 16. CDR3: CASSPANAGLAGAGEQFF. In nucleotides, the CDR3 is TGTGCCAGCTCACCAGCGAACGCGGGGCTAGCGGGAGCTGGTGAGCAGTTCTTC.

The gene calls are TRBV4-1 and TRBJ2-1, with D possibly being TRBD1 (5 bases). The germline V gene has CDR1 MGHRA and CDR2 YSYEKL. Trimming removed 1 base at V and 0 bases at J, with 10 bases between. The CDR3 has 16 amino acids. CDR3 in amino acids: CASSQVGTGSYNEQFF. CDR3 DNA: TGCGCCAGCAGCCAAGTGGGCACAGGCTCCTACAATGAGCAGTTCTTC.

The J gene is TRBJ2-3, the V gene TRBV2; 7 bases agree with TRBD1. The CDR3 is made up of 14 amino acids. CDR1 and CDR2 from the germline V gene are SNHLY and FYNNEI. Trimming cost V 8 bases and J 3 bases; bases outside gene matches: 8. The CDR3 loop reads CASVVGTETDTQYF. The CDR3 region has the DNA TGTGCCAGCGTCGTCGGGACAGAAACAGATACGCAGTATTTT.

The rearrangement joins TRBV19 to TRBJ2-3, with no clear D. The V gene's germline CDR1 is LNHDA and CDR2 SQIVND (reference sequence). The V end was cut by 3 bases, the J end by 4 bases, with 8 bases between. The CDR3 spans 13 residues. CDR3 coding DNA: TGTGCCAGTAGTATCCGGGTCCCAGATACGCAGTATTTT. Protein product: CASSIRVPDTQYF.

The chain recombines TRBV11-3 with TRBJ2-5; 8 bases line up with TRBD1. Per germline, CDR1 SGHNT and CDR2 YENEEA. The V segment lost 5 bases and the J segment 5 bases; nucleotides outside the gene matches: 7. The CDR3 sequence is 14 residues long. In DNA form, the CDR3 reads TGTGCCAGCAGCCCGACAGGGGCGGGGGAGACCCAGTACTTC. This encodes CASSPTGAGETQYF.

V gene TRBV10-3 combines with J gene TRBJ2-1; 10 nucleotides align to TRBD1. Germline loops: CDR1 ENHRY, CDR2 SYGVKD. The length of the CDR3 is 15 residues. The CDR3 nucleotides read TGTGCTAATCAAAAGGGAGGGACAGGGGACAATGAGCAGTTCTTC. Translated, it gives CANQKGGTGDNEQFF.

The chain combines TRBV2 with TRBJ2-2; TRBD2 agrees at 7 bases. Trimming took 7 bases from V and 1 from J; bases not matched to a gene: 6. Germline assignment: CDR1 SNHLY and CDR2 FYNNEI. This CDR3 spans 15 amino acids. The CDR3 coding sequence is TGTGCCAGCATGACCTCGGGGGGGAACACCGGGGAGCTGTTTTTT. Its translation: CASMTSGGNTGELFF. The full variable domain, its missing parts supplied by reference TRBV2 and TRBJ2-2, is EPEVTQTPSHQVTQMGQEVILRCVPISNHLYFYWYRQILGQKVEFLVSFYNNEISEKSEIFDDQFSVERPDGSNFTLKIRSTKLEDSAMYFCASMTSGGNTGELFFGEGSRLTVL.

This sequence joins TRBV6-1 and TRBJ1-2, with no clear D. Germline loops: CDR1 MNHNS, CDR2 SASEGT. V gave up 2 bases and J gave up 4 bases, with 8 bases separating them. This CDR3 is built from 13 residues. CDR3 protein: CASSESRGYGYTF. For the CDR3, the DNA is TGTGCCAGCAGTGAATCCCGGGGCTATGGCTACACCTTC.

This chain links TRBV11-3 with TRBJ2-2; 9 bases line up with TRBD1. The germline CDR1 and CDR2 sequences are SGHNT and YENEEA. The CDR3 totals 15 residues. V trimming: 5 bases; J trimming: 3 bases; junction bases outside the gene matches: 4. CDR3 DNA: TGTGCCAGCAGCAGGACAGGGGCCCACACCGGGGAGCTGTTTTTT. Its protein product is CASSRTGAHTGELFF.

CDR3 protein: CASSTNRGVGGYTF. CDR3 sequence (DNA): TGTGCCAGCAGCACAAACAGGGGTGTCGGTGGCTACACCTTC. This chain links TRBV13 with TRBJ1-2; TRBD1 matches 7 bases. CDR3 length equals 14 residues. After removal of 5 bases from V and 7 bases from J, the junction contained 10 bases not matched to a gene. Germline values: CDR1 PRHDT, CDR2 FYEKMQ (reference sequence).

This sequence joins TRBV6-5 and TRBJ2-7; 10 bases line up with TRBD2. CDR1 is MNHEY and CDR2 is SVGAGI in the germline V gene. J was trimmed by 6 bases and V by 5 bases; bases with no gene match: 7. The CDR3 length is 14 residues. CDR3 nucleotide sequence: TGTGCCAGCAGTCCAACTAGCGGGGAGTTCGAGCAGTACTTC. Residues: CASSPTSGEFEQYF.

The rearrangement uses TRBV19 and TRBJ1-2; D is uncertain. CDR1 and CDR2 from the germline V gene are LNHDA and SQIVND (reference sequence). V was trimmed by 3 bases and J by 5 bases, leaving 10 bases between them. CDR3 length equals 13 residues. The CDR3 region is CASSMLRRYGYTF. The CDR3 coding sequence is TGTGCCAGTAGTATGTTACGGAGGTATGGCTACACCTTC.

The rearrangement links TRBV7-2 to TRBJ2-1; D might be TRBD2 (5 bases). CDR1 is SGHTA and CDR2 is FQGNSA in the germline V gene. This CDR3 is 16 amino acids long. The V and J ends lost 6 bases and 3 bases respectively, with 18 bases between them. This CDR3 reads CASSQAALSLYNEQFF. The CDR3 DNA sequence: TGTGCCAGCAGTCAAGCGGCCCTCTCCCTCTACAATGAGCAGTTCTTC.